This T cell receptor (beta chain) was sequenced for a study of cytomegalovirus exposure and HLA in healthy donors. Points from the study as a whole: Later, an analysis found that common viral pathogens appeared to be linked with several of the most significant clusters. Available immune exposure information was restricted to CMV serostatus only. In vitro work confirmed that three CMV-associated chains recognize CMV antigens.

The study ran its PCR with 60 Vbeta and 13 Jbeta primers. Measured with immunoSEQ multiplex PCR; TCRdb has only the in-frame clones, and not every one. Of fewer than 250,000 clones listed, more than 75% are singletons. This clone was seen only once. Its antigen is undetermined. Sequencing was done on a sample of PBMCs. The sequence derives from a middle-aged man in good health and CMV-seropositive.

The CDR3 spells CASSLGQQFYEQYF. CDR3 bases: TGCGCCAGCAGCTTGGGCCAACAATTCTACGAGCAGTACTTC. The chain is built from TRBV5-1 and TRBJ2-7; D uncertain. Trimming left V 0 bases short and J 3 bases short, with 10 bases between. Germline V CDR1 and CDR2: SGHRS, YFSETQ. The CDR3 consists of 14 residues.